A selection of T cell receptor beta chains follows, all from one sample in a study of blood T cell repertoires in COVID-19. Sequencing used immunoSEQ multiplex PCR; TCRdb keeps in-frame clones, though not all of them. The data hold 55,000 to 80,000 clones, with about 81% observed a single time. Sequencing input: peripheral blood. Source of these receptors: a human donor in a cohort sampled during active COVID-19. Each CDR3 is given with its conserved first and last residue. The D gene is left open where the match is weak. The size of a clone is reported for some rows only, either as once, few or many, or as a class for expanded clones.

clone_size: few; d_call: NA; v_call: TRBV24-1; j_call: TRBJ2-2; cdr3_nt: TGTGCCACCAGTGATGGAGGGGTCGGGGAGCTGTTTTTT; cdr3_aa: CATSDGGVGELFF
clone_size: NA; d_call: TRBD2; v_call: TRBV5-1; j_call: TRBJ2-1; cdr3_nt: TGCGCCAGCAGCTTGGCCGGTCTAGCGGGAGTAGATGAGCAGTTCTTC; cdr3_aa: CASSLAGLAGVDEQFF
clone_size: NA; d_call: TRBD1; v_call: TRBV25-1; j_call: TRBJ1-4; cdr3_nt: TGTGCCAGCAGGGGACAGGGGGGATCTAATGAAAAACTGTTTTTT; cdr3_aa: CASRGQGGSNEKLFF
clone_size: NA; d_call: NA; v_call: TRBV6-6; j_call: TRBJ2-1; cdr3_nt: TGTGCCAGCAGTTACACGGGTGAGCAGTTCTTC; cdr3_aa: CASSYTGEQFF
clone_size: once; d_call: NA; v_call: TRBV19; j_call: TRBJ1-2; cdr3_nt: TGTGCCAGTAGTATAGGATTCCGAACTGACTCTTCTAACTATGGCTACACCTTC; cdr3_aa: CASSIGFRTDSSNYGYTF
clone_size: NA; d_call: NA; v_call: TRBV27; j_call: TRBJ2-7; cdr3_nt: TGTGCCAGCAGTTTAAGCGATGGGTACGAGCAGTACTTC; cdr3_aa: CASSLSDGYEQYF
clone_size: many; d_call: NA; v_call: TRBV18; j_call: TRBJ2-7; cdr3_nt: TGTGCCAGCTCCCGTACGGGAGTCGCATACGAGCAGTACTTC; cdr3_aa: CASSRTGVAYEQYF
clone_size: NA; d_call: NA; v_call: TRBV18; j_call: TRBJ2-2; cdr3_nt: TGTGCCAGCTCACCTTCCCAGCTGCGAGGCACCGGGGAGCTGTTTTTT; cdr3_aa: CASSPSQLRGTGELFF
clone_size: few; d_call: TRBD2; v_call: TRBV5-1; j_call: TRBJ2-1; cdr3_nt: TGCGCCAGCAGCTTTACTGGACTAGCGGGCGTCTACAATGAGCAGTTCTTC; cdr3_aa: CASSFTGLAGVYNEQFF
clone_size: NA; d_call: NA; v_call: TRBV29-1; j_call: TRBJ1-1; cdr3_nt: TGCAGCGCGAGATCAGGACAGACGAACACTGAAGCTTTCTTT; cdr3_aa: CSARSGQTNTEAFF
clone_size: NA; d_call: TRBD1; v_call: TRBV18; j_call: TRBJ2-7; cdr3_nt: TGTGCCAGCTCACCGGCGGGACAGGGGGCCTACGAGCAGTACTTC; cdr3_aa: CASSPAGQGAYEQYF
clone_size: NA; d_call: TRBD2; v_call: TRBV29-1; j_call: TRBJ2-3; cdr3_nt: TGCAGCGTTGAAGATAGGACTAGCGGGAGGAGGGCAGATACGCAGTATTTT; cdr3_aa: CSVEDRTSGRRADTQYF
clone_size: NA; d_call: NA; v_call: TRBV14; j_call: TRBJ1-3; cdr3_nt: TGTGCCAGCAGTCACCGTCAGAACTCTGGAAACACCATATATTTT; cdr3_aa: CASSHRQNSGNTIYF
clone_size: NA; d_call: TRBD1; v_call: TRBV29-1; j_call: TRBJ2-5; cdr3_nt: TGCAGCGGGCTACAGGGGACGGTTGAGACCCAGTACTTC; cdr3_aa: CSGLQGTVETQYF
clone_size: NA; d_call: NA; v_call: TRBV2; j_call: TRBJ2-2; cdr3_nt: TGTGCCAGCAGGGGCAGCGGGGAGCTGTTTTTT; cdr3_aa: CASRGSGELFF
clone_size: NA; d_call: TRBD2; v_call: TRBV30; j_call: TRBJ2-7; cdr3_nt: TGTGCCTGGAGTGTCGGTCTAGCGGGAGGGCCGGGCGAGCAGTACTTC; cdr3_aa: CAWSVGLAGGPGEQYF
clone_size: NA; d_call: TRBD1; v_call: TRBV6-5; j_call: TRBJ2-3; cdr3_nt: TGTGCCACCCCGGGACAGAGCACAGATACGCAGTATTTT; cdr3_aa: CATPGQSTDTQYF
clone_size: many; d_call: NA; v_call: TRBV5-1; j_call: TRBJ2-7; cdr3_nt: TGCGCCAGCAGTCCGAGGGCTAGCTCCTACGAGCAGTACTTC; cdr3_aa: CASSPRASSYEQYF